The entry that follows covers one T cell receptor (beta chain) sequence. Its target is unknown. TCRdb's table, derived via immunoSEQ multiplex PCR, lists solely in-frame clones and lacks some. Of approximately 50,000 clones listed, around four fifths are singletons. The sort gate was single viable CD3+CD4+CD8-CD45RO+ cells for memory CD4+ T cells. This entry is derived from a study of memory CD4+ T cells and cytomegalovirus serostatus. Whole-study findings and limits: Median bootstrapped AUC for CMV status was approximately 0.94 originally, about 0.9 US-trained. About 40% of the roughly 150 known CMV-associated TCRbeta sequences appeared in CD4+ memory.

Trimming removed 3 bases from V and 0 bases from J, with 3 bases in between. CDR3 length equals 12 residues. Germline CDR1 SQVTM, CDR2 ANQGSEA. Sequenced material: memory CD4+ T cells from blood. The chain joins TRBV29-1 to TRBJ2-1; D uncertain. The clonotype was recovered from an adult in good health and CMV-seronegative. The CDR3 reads CSVDVSYNEQFF. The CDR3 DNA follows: TGCAGCGTTGACGTCTCCTACAATGAGCAGTTCTTC.